These 15 T cell receptor beta chains were sequenced from one sample in a study of graft-versus-host responses after intestinal transplantation. Clones were read by immunoSEQ multiplex PCR, and TCRdb kept only the in-frame ones, dropping some. The table shows 37,000 or so clones, with roughly nine tenths occurring only once. The material sequenced was PBMCs, taken around 43 weeks after intestinal transplant. The receptors derive from a human patient who received an intestinal transplant, so some T cells may come from the graft donor.

The chain carries TRBV5-6 and TRBJ2-1, with TRBD1 identical over 7 bases. The V gene's germline CDR1 is SGHDT and CDR2 YYEEEE. The CDR3 is 13 residues long. Trimming removed 4 bases from V and 6 bases from J; junction bases left unmatched: 4. DNA for the CDR3: TGTGCCAGCAGCCCGACAGGGATCAATGAGCAGTTCTTC. Translated, it gives CASSPTGINEQFF.

V gene TRBV5-1 combines with J gene TRBJ1-1, with unresolved D. The CDR3 has 14 amino acids. The germline V gene has CDR1 SGHRS and CDR2 YFSETQ. Trimming removed 0 bases at V and 0 bases at J, with 6 bases between. CDR3 loop: CASSLGQVNTEAFF. The CDR3 nucleotides are TGCGCCAGCAGCTTGGGGCAGGTGAACACTGAAGCTTTCTTT.

The chain couples TRBV2 to TRBJ2-4; 8 bases are a match to TRBD1. CDR3 length equals 17 residues. With V trimmed by 2 bases and J by 1 base, 7 bases remained unmatched. Germline V CDR1 and CDR2: SNHLY, FYNNEI. The CDR3 is CASSESAGGAAKNIQYF. The CDR3, as DNA: TGTGCCAGCAGTGAATCGGCAGGGGGCGCTGCCAAAAACATTCAGTACTTC.

The gene calls are TRBV6-1 and TRBJ2-7; 12 positions agree with TRBD2. Trimming at V came to 9 bases and at J to 7 bases, leaving 10 bases not matched to a gene. The CDR3 has 14 amino acids. The germline CDR1 and CDR2 sequences are MNHNS and SASEGT. CDR3 loop: CASHLAGGPEEQYF. Written as DNA, the CDR3 is TGTGCCAGTCATCTAGCGGGGGGGCCGGAAGAGCAGTACTTC.

The chain is built from TRBV28 and TRBJ1-1; no firm D call. Trimming took off 2 bases at V and 5 bases at J, with 6 bases between the two ends. This CDR3 has 12 amino acids. The germline CDR1 and CDR2 sequences are MDHEN and SYDVKM. CDR3 sequence (DNA): TGTGCCAGCAGTTTACGAGGTACTGAAGCTTTCTTT. This encodes CASSLRGTEAFF.

The rearrangement uses TRBV9 and TRBJ2-2, with D uncertain. V was clipped by 3 bases and J by 6 bases, with 12 bases between them. From germline, CDR1 is SGDLS and CDR2 YYNGEE. The CDR3 extends over 14 amino acids. The CDR3 reads CASSADPGAGELFF. The CDR3 nucleotides read TGTGCCAGCAGCGCCGACCCTGGGGCCGGGGAGCTGTTTTTT. Full variable domain (remainder filled in from reference TRBV9 and TRBJ2-2): DSGVTQTPKHLITATGQRVTLRCSPRSGDLSVYWYQQSLDQGLQFLIQYYNGEERAKGNILERFSAQQFPDLHSELNLSSLELGDSALYFCASSADPGAGELFFGEGSRLTVL.

The chain carries TRBV29-1 and TRBJ1-1; 7 nucleotides match TRBD1. Germline loops: CDR1 SQVTM, CDR2 ANQGSEA. The CDR3 sequence is 14 residues long. Germline trimming cut 4 bases from V and 6 bases from J; bases unmatched to any gene: 11. This CDR3 reads CSVGLRTGWSEAFF. The CDR3, as DNA: TGCAGCGTTGGCCTTCGGACAGGATGGTCTGAAGCTTTCTTT.

V is TRBV6-1 and J is TRBJ1-2, with D tentatively TRBD1 (5 bases). The CDR3 is made up of 13 amino acids. Trimming took 9 bases from V and 5 from J, leaving 16 bases between them. Per germline, CDR1 MNHNS and CDR2 SASEGT. CDR3 bases: TGTGCCAGTGGGACCCGAGCCTCTTATGGCTACACCTTC. Amino acid sequence: CASGTRASYGYTF.

The chain has TRBV6-1 and TRBJ2-7; 7 bases are shared with TRBD1. CDR3 length: 14 residues. CDR1 is MNHNS and CDR2 is SASEGT in the germline V gene. The J segment lost 2 bases and the V segment lost 6 bases, leaving 7 bases of the junction unmatched. Written as DNA, the CDR3 is TGTGCCAGCAGCTTGGACAGGACCACCTACGAGCAGTACTTC. It encodes CASSLDRTTYEQYF.

This clone is a singleton in its sample. V gene TRBV11-2 combines with J gene TRBJ2-7; D is unclear. Germline-derived CDR1 and CDR2 are SGHAT and FQNNGV. V dropped 5 bases and J dropped 3 bases, with 8 bases sitting between them. The CDR3 covers 12 residues. The CDR3 loop is CASSRPFYEQYF. Here the CDR3 DNA reads TGTGCCAGCAGCCGGCCATTCTACGAGCAGTACTTC.

V usage is TRBV27 and J usage is TRBJ2-1; 9 bases fit TRBD2. CDR1 and CDR2 (germline): MNHEY, SMNVEV (reference sequence). The CDR3 extends over 16 amino acids. After removal of 2 bases from V and 3 bases from J, the junction contained 5 bases not matched to a gene. CDR3 protein: CASSLGLRGGYNEQFF. The CDR3 DNA reads TGTGCCAGCAGTTTAGGACTGCGGGGGGGCTACAATGAGCAGTTCTTC.

The chain uses TRBV7-8 and TRBJ1-5; D is uncertain. V lost 7 bases and J lost 0, with 7 bases in between. CDR1 is SGHVS, CDR2 FQNEAQ, per germline. This CDR3 comprises 13 residues. The CDR3 bases are TGTGCCAGCACCCCCTATAGCAATCAGCCCCAGCATTTT. This codes for CASTPYSNQPQHF.

This chain joins TRBV7-3 and TRBJ2-1; tentatively, D is TRBD2 (5 bases). Germline V gene data show CDR1 as SGHTA and CDR2 as FQGTGA. Trimming stripped 0 bases from V and 8 bases from J, with 17 bases between. The CDR3 has 16 residues. The CDR3 DNA sequence: TGTGCCAGCAGCTTAACAGGGCCAAGCAAGAGGGATGAGCAGTTCTTC. This sequence encodes CASSLTGPSKRDEQFF.

The chain has TRBV5-6 and TRBJ1-2; D is undetermined. CDR1 is SGHDT, CDR2 YYEEEE, per germline. The ends were cut back, 0 bases at V and 5 bases at J, with 17 bases in the middle. There are 16 residues in the CDR3. This CDR3 reads CASSLESPSTAYGYTF. CDR3 DNA sequence: TGTGCCAGCAGCTTGGAGTCCCCTTCCACGGCATATGGCTACACCTTC.

The chain couples TRBV6-1 to TRBJ1-3, with D perhaps matching TRBD1 (5 bases). CDR1 is MNHNS, CDR2 SASEGT, per germline. Trimming stripped 6 bases from V and 8 bases from J, with 14 bases between. The CDR3 length is 13 residues. DNA of the CDR3: TGTGCCAGCAGCCTAGATGTGGGGGACACCATATATTTT. Amino acids: CASSLDVGDTIYF.